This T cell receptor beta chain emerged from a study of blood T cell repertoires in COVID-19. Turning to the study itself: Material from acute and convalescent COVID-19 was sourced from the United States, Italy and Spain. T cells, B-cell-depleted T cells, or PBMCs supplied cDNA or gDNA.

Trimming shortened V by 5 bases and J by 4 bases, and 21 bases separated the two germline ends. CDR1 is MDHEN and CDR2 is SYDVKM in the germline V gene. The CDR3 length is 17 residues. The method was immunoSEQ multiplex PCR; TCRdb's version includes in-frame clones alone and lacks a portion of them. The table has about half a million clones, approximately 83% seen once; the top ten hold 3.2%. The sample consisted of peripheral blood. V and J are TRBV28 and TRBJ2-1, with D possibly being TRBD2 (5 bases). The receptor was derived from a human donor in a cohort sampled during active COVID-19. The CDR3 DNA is TGTGCCAGCAGTCCTCTAAGCGGCCAAACGCCATACAATGAGCAGTTCTTC. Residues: CASSPLSGQTPYNEQFF.